This T cell receptor (beta chain) was sequenced for a study of T cell repertoires in cytomegalovirus infection. TCRdb re-called the reads with MiXCR, one entry per CDR3 protein. The sample includes fewer than 300,000 distinct CDR3 sequences, over 20% of them seen just once. The V segment lost 6 bases and the J segment 4 bases; nucleotides outside the gene matches: 6. The CDR3 is made up of 15 amino acids. The sequenced sample consisted of PBMCs. The chain joins TRBV12-3 or TRBV12-4 to TRBJ2-6; 7 bases map to TRBD1. This receptor was taken from a human donor in good health (CMV status not recorded). Some clones in this sample may be carry-over from other donors' samples. The CDR3 coding sequence is TGTGCCAGCAGGCGACAGGGATTCGGGGCCAACGTCCTGACTTTC. Encoded protein: CASRRQGFGANVLTF.